This T cell receptor beta chain was documented in a study of T cell responses to AZD1222 COVID-19 vaccine. Regarding the study as a whole: Clonal diversity may have been underestimated, and the donors were mostly white British, with more females than males. Among those given AZD1222, only 6 or 7 were seropositive at baseline. With two AZD1222 doses given, Spike-specific TCR breadth and depth both rose.

As concerns this clone: What it binds is unknown.

Trimming stripped 2 bases from V and 4 bases from J, with 21 bases between. Germline CDR1 is LNHDA and CDR2 is SQIVND (reference sequence). The CDR3 consists of 18 residues. The assay was immunoSEQ multiplex PCR, and TCRdb's table has in-frame clones only and misses some. The sample holds more than 75,000 clones; less than 95% are singletons and the top ten take around 8%. This TCR was recovered from an adult who received the AZD1222 COVID-19 vaccine. The sequenced sample was peripheral blood, obtained 28 days after the second AZD1222 dose. The J gene is TRBJ2-1, the V gene TRBV19, with a possible D match to TRBD2 (6 bases). CDR3 sequence reads: CASSIRAGLSEAYNEQFF. The CDR3 nucleotides are TGTGCCAGTAGTATAAGGGCGGGGCTTTCTGAGGCATACAATGAGCAGTTCTTC. The full variable domain, in which reference TRBV19 and TRBJ2-1 provide the parts outside the CDR3, is DGGITQSPKYLFRKEGQNVTLSCEQNLNHDAMYWYRQDPGQGLRLIYYSQIVNDFQKGDIAEGYSVSREKKESFPLTVTSAQKNPTAFYLCASSIRAGLSEAYNEQFFGPGTRLTVL.